The 20 T cell receptor beta chains listed next were all sequenced from one sample in a study of regulatory T cells in long-lasting Graves disease. Arm-PCR of CDR3 regions and iRepertoire HTBI primers were the basis on which TCR beta libraries were built. TCRdb processed the multiplex PCR reads anew with MiXCR; each CDR3 protein has one entry. The sample shows hundreds of thousands of distinct CDR3 sequences, around 15% of them seen only once. Described time point: newly diagnosed GD, antithyroid drugs for less than 3 months. RNA extracted from PBMCs served as the sequencing template. These data are also associated with another study on T cells in Graves' hyperthyroidism and ophthalmopathy.

Source: peripheral blood mononuclear cells (PBMCs), taken at new diagnosis, from a patient treated with antithyroid drugs. Receptors originate from a woman aged 25 to 39 with Graves disease.

This clonotype has a handful of counts. The chain has TRBV5-1 and TRBJ2-4; no clear D. This CDR3 has 16 residues. The V and J ends lost 4 bases and 0 bases respectively, with 14 bases between them. Germline CDR1 is SGHRS and CDR2 is YFSETQ. CDR3 sequence reads: CASSPELNPAKNIQYF. CDR3 bases: TGCGCCAGCAGCCCGGAACTCAACCCAGCCAAAAACATTCAGTACTTC.

This clonotype was observed many times. The chain carries TRBV3-1 and TRBJ2-1; tentative D call: TRBD2 (6 bases). The germline V gene has CDR1 LGHDT and CDR2 YNNKEL (reference sequence). This CDR3 comprises 15 residues. The V and J ends lost 4 bases and 5 bases respectively, with 15 bases between them. Written as DNA, the CDR3 is TGTGCCAGCAGCCCCCGGCTAGCGTCGGACAATGAGCAGTTCTTC. Translated: CASSPRLASDNEQFF.

This clonotype was counted many times. This chain uses TRBV28 with TRBJ1-3, with D maybe TRBD1 (5 bases). The germline V gene has CDR1 MDHEN and CDR2 SYDVKM. V was cut by 3 bases and J by 4 bases, with 16 bases left in between. The length of the CDR3 is 16 residues. CDR3 amino acids: CASSFEIAGLGNTIYF. As DNA, the CDR3 is TGTGCCAGCAGTTTTGAGATCGCGGGGCTAGGAAACACCATATATTTT.

This clonotype appeared a few times. V usage is TRBV28 and J usage is TRBJ2-5, with a tentative D call TRBD2 (6 bases). V was trimmed by 2 bases and J by 2 bases, leaving 9 bases between them. The CDR3 spans 14 residues. The germline gives CDR1 MDHEN, CDR2 SYDVKM. The CDR3: CASSLPSVQETQYF. CDR3 DNA sequence: TGTGCCAGCAGTTTACCTAGCGTACAAGAGACCCAGTACTTC.

This clonotype was recorded many times. The rearrangement uses TRBV24-1 and TRBJ2-1; 7 bases map to TRBD1. Germline CDR1 and CDR2: KGHDR and SFDVKD. The CDR3 sequence is 16 residues long. V lost 0 bases to trimming and J lost 0 bases; unmatched junction nucleotides: 1. The CDR3 sequence: CATSDLWDSSYNEQFF. DNA for the CDR3: TGTGCCACCAGTGATTTGTGGGACAGCTCCTACAATGAGCAGTTCTTC.

In the case of this clonotype: It differs at one base from a far larger clone, so likely a read error. The genes are TRBV6-9 and TRBJ2-3, with D maybe TRBD1 (5 bases). The J call may not be correct, given that the DNA end is closer to TRBJ2-1. The CDR3 covers 14 residues. Germline lookup yields CDR1 MNHGY and CDR2 SVAAGI. CDR3 coding DNA: TGTGCCAGCAGTTCGCAGGGTGGGGTGGATAAGCAGTTCTTC. Its protein product is CASSSQGGVDKQFF.

This clonotype was seen repeatedly, ten times or more. This sequence joins TRBV12-3 or TRBV12-4 and TRBJ2-7, with D tentatively TRBD2 (6 bases). The CDR3 loop spans 15 amino acids. Trimming took 8 bases from V and 0 from J, leaving 17 bases between them. The CDR3, as DNA: TGTGCCAGCCGACTAGAAGTGGGGCCCTCCTACGAGCAGTACTTC. Encoded protein: CASRLEVGPSYEQYF.

Points on this clonotype: A clone one base away is much larger, so this may be a read error. This chain uses TRBV20-1 with TRBJ2-7; 7 bases line up with TRBD1. After removal of 1 base from V and 6 bases from J, the junction contained 3 bases not matched to a gene. The CDR3 contains 12 residues. Per germline, CDR1 DFQATT and CDR2 SNEGSKA (reference sequence). CDR3 DNA: TGCAGTGCTAGAGGGGACAGCTGCGAGCAGTACTTC. This sequence encodes CSARGDSCEQYF.

This clonotype was detected many times. The chain carries TRBV20-1 and TRBJ2-5, with TRBD1 matching 9 bases. The CDR3 loop spans 14 amino acids. The germline gives CDR1 DFQATT, CDR2 SNEGSKA (reference sequence). J gave up 5 bases and V 2 bases, and 6 bases lay outside the gene matches. Here the CDR3 DNA reads TGCAGTGCTAGAACCGGGACAGGGTGGGAGACCCAGTACTTC. This translates into CSARTGTGWETQYF.

This clonotype was recorded many times. One end of the junction is discordant with germline, which a read error may explain. The gene calls are TRBV9 and TRBJ1-3; no clear D gene. Germline V lookup: CDR1 SGDLS, CDR2 YYNGEE. CDR3 length equals 14 residues. CDR3: CASSVGSSGNTIYF. The CDR3 nucleotides are TGTGCCAGCAGTGTAGGAAGCTCTGGAAACACCATATATTTT.

This clonotype was observed many times. This chain joins TRBV7-3 and TRBJ1-3; D is ambiguous. Germline assignment: CDR1 SGHTA and CDR2 FQGTGA. V was pared by 5 bases and J by 4 bases, with 9 bases between. The CDR3 loop spans 13 amino acids. CDR3 nucleotides: TGTGCCAGCAGCCCTTTCGACGGAAACACCATATATTTT. This codes for CASSPFDGNTIYF.

This clonotype was detected once. The rearrangement links TRBV5-1 to TRBJ2-5; TRBD2 is a possible D gene (5 bases). Germline CDR1 SGHRS, CDR2 YFSETQ. The CDR3 runs 15 residues. The V and J ends lost 5 bases and 5 bases respectively, with 19 bases between them. The CDR3 coding sequence is TGCGCCAGCAGTATAGTGGGAGTGTTGATGGAGACCCAGTACTTC. As protein: CASSIVGVLMETQYF.

This clonotype was detected ten times or more. This chain uses TRBV6-1 with TRBJ1-3, with a tentative D call TRBD1 (5 bases). CDR1 MNHNS and CDR2 SASEGT come from the germline V gene. V was shortened by 6 bases and J by 0 bases, with 15 bases between the two germline ends. The CDR3 extends over 16 amino acids. CDR3 in amino acids: CASSQDRTNSGNTIYF. CDR3 in DNA: TGTGCCAGCAGCCAAGACAGAACTAACTCTGGAAACACCATATATTTT.

This clonotype was found many times. The V call is TRBV15, the J call TRBJ2-6; TRBD1 might be the D (7 bases). The germline V and J ends were trimmed by 4 bases and 1 base, with 20 bases remaining between them. This CDR3 comprises 19 residues. From germline, CDR1 is LNHNV and CDR2 YYDKDF (reference sequence). In nucleotides, the CDR3 is TGTGCCACCAGCAAATACACGGGGGACAGTAGATCTGGGGCCAACGTCCTGACTTTC. Its translation: CATSKYTGDSRSGANVLTF. The variable domain in full, completed from reference TRBV15 and TRBJ2-6, reads DAMVIQNPRYQVTQFGKPVTLSCSQTLNHNVMYWYQQKSSQAPKLLFHYYDKDFNNEADTPDNFQSRRPNTSFCFLDIRSPGLGDTAMYLCATSKYTGDSRSGANVLTFGAGSRLTVL.

The chain recombines TRBV6-1 with TRBJ2-1, with a weak D call TRBD1 (6 bases). The CDR3 totals 11 residues. Germline V gene sequence: CDR1 MNHNS, CDR2 SASEGT. V dropped 9 bases and J dropped 10 bases, with 13 bases sitting between them. The CDR3 DNA follows: TGTGCCAGTCAGGGGTTTAAGGAGCAGTTCTTC. Residues: CASQGFKEQFF.

This clonotype was observed at least ten times. The chain employs TRBV7-2 and TRBJ1-2; D not certain. The CDR3 spans 9 residues. Germline V gene sequence: CDR1 SGHTA, CDR2 FQGNSA. V lost 4 bases to trimming and J lost 7 bases, with 1 base between them. CDR3 sequence (DNA): TGTGCCAGCAGCTCTGGCTACACCTTC. This sequence encodes CASSSGYTF.

This clonotype has more than one count but fewer than ten. V gene TRBV20-1 combines with J gene TRBJ1-4; D is possibly TRBD1 (6 bases). This CDR3 has 14 residues. The V end was cut by 6 bases, the J end by 5 bases, with 16 bases between. Per the germline V gene, CDR1 is DFQATT and CDR2 is SNEGSKA (reference sequence). CDR3 nucleotide sequence: TGCAGTGCAGCCCCGCGACAGGAAAATGAAAAACTGTTTTTT. Protein product: CSAAPRQENEKLFF.

The sample holds many counts of this clonotype. The DNA of the CDR3 is TGTGCCAGCAATCCCCCGGGCTCCCAGTTCGGGACCCAGTACTTC. It translates to CASNPPGSQFGTQYF. The V gene is TRBV28, the J gene TRBJ2-5; no reliable D call. Germline-derived CDR1 and CDR2 are MDHEN and SYDVKM. Trimming removed 7 bases at V and 7 bases at J, with 22 bases between. The CDR3 is made up of 15 amino acids. Supplemented by reference TRBV28 and TRBJ2-5, the full variable domain reads DVKVTQSSRYLVKRTGEKVFLECVQDMDHENMFWYRQDPGLGLRLIYFSYDVKMKEKGDIPEGYSVSREKKERFSLILESASTNQTSMYLCASNPPGSQFGTQYFGPGTRLLVL.

This clonotype was observed many times. The chain employs TRBV28 and TRBJ2-3; D tentatively fits TRBD1 or TRBD2 (5 bases each). This CDR3 is 13 amino acids long. V lost 5 bases to trimming and J lost 7 bases, with 13 bases between them. Per the germline V gene, CDR1 is MDHEN and CDR2 is SYDVKM. The DNA for the CDR3 is TGTGCCAGCAGTCACGGTGGGGGTAATACGCAGTATTTT. Amino acids: CASSHGGGNTQYF.

This clonotype appeared a few times. CDR3 protein: CAISERGTQNIQYF. The CDR3, as DNA: TGTGCCATCAGCGAAAGGGGGACCCAAAACATTCAGTACTTC. The chain carries TRBV10-3 and TRBJ2-4; the D gene is possibly TRBD1 (6 bases). CDR1 is ENHRY, CDR2 SYGVKD, per germline. This CDR3 is built from 14 residues. V was pared by 6 bases and J by 5 bases, with 14 bases between.